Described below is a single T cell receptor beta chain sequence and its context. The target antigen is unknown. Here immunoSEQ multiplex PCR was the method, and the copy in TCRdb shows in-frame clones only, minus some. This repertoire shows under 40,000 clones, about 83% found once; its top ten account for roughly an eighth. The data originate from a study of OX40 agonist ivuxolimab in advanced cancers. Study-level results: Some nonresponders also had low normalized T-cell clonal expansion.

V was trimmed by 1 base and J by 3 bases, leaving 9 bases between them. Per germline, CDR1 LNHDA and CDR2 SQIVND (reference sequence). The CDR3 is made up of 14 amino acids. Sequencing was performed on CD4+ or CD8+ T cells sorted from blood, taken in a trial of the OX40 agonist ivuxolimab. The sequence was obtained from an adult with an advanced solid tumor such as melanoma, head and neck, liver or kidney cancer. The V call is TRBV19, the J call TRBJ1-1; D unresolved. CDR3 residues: CASSIGDGYTEAFF. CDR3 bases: TGTGCCAGTAGTATAGGTGACGGTTACACTGAAGCTTTCTTT.